This TCR beta chain came from a study of cytomegalovirus exposure and HLA in healthy donors. The CDR3 spans 17 residues. Per germline, CDR1 MNHEY and CDR2 SMNVEV (reference sequence). V lost 2 bases and J lost 1, with 15 bases in between. This clone has just a few counts. Use of 60 Vbeta and 13 Jbeta primers characterized the PCR. Profiling relied on immunoSEQ multiplex PCR, and the TCRdb table lists in-frame clones only, not all of them. This sample has approximately 160,000 clones, with 80% to 90% found just once. The receptor comes from a girl aged 10 to 17 in good health and CMV-seropositive. Sequencing was done on a sample of PBMCs. The genes are TRBV27 and TRBJ1-5, with no clear D. CDR3 amino acids: CASSLMPPAGSNQPQHF. CDR3 coding DNA: TGTGCCAGCAGTTTAATGCCTCCCGCGGGGAGCAATCAGCCCCAGCATTTT.